Each of the 30 T cell receptor beta chains below was sequenced from the same sample in a study of shared clonotypes between healthy human individuals. TCRdb's copy holds only in-frame clones and misses some; the assay was immunoSEQ multiplex PCR. Of 600,000 to 800,000 clones listed, roughly 72% are singletons. The sample consisted of memory CD4+ T cells sorted from blood. Subset noted: CD45RA-negative fraction. These receptors all come from a woman in her thirties in good health.

V is TRBV7-2 and J is TRBJ2-3; tentatively, D is TRBD2 (6 bases). Germline V CDR1 and CDR2: SGHTA, FQGNSA. The CDR3 runs 16 residues. V was pared by 5 bases and J by 2 bases, with 17 bases between. For the CDR3, the DNA is TGTGCCAGCAGCCGAAGCGGGCCGACGCCCACAGATACGCAGTATTTT. Residues: CASSRSGPTPTDTQYF.

The chain combines TRBV25-1 with TRBJ1-6; a possible D gene is TRBD1 (6 bases). Looked up from germline, CDR1 is MGHDK and CDR2 is SYGVNS. The CDR3 covers 13 residues. V gave up 5 bases and J gave up 9 bases, with 11 bases separating them. CDR3 sequence reads: CASSFSGVSPLHF. The CDR3 coding sequence is TGTGCCAGCAGTTTTTCAGGGGTTTCACCCCTCCACTTT.

This clone was seen only a few times. An end of the junction does not agree with germline; a read error may underlie this. V usage is TRBV23-1 and J usage is TRBJ1-5; D is unresolved. TRBV23-1 is an open reading frame, and its role is uncertain. There are 9 residues in the CDR3. The CDR3 loop reads CASSQPQHF. The CDR3 region has the DNA TGCGCCAGCAGTCAGCCCCAGCATTTT.

The chain links TRBV18 to TRBJ2-5; 8 bases align to TRBD2. Per the germline V gene, CDR1 is KGHSH and CDR2 is LQKENI. J was trimmed by 0 bases and V by 1 base; bases with no gene match: 1. This CDR3 contains 15 residues. The CDR3 DNA sequence: TGTGCCAGCTCACCACAACTAGCGGACCAAGAGACCCAGTACTTC. This encodes CASSPQLADQETQYF.

The V and J genes are TRBV11-2 and TRBJ2-1, with D possibly matching TRBD1 (6 bases). Germline assignment: CDR1 SGHAT and CDR2 FQNNGV. Trimming left V 1 base short and J 0 bases short, with 7 bases between. This CDR3 has 15 residues. In DNA form, the CDR3 reads TGTGCCAGCAGCTTAGCGACAGGCTCCTACAATGAGCAGTTCTTC. Translation: CASSLATGSYNEQFF.

The chain has TRBV28 and TRBJ2-1; D gene ambiguous. The CDR3 runs to 14 residues. V was cut by 2 bases and J by 6 bases, with 11 bases left in between. In germline, CDR1 is MDHEN, CDR2 SYDVKM. As DNA, the CDR3 is TGTGCCAGCAGTTTACCCGGGCTCCTCAATGAGCAGTTCTTC. Translating it yields CASSLPGLLNEQFF.

J is TRBJ1-3 and V is TRBV29-1; D gene unclear. Germline-derived CDR1 and CDR2 are SQVTM and ANQGSEA. The CDR3 covers 12 residues. The ends were cut back, 7 bases at V and 2 bases at J, with 9 bases in the middle. CDR3 sequence: CSGISTGNTIYF. CDR3 DNA: TGCAGCGGTATATCAACTGGAAACACCATATATTTT.

The rearrangement links TRBV28 to TRBJ2-2; the D call may be TRBD1 or TRBD2 (5 bases each). The CDR3 runs to 14 residues. In germline, CDR1 is MDHEN, CDR2 SYDVKM. Between the trimmed V and J ends, which lost 8 bases and 3 bases, there was a span of 13 bases. The CDR3 bases are TGTGCCAGCGGGGGTCCCATTGACACCGGGGAGCTGTTTTTT. Protein: CASGGPIDTGELFF.

This chain links TRBV5-6 with TRBJ2-3; perhaps D is TRBD1 or TRBD2 (5 bases each). CDR3 length: 16 residues. The V end was cut by 4 bases, the J end by 4 bases, with 19 bases between. The germline V gene encodes CDR1 SGHDT and CDR2 YYEEEE. The CDR3 coding sequence is TGTGCCAGCAGCGACACCGGGGCATGGGTAGCAGATACGCAGTATTTT. Translating gives CASSDTGAWVADTQYF.

This sequence joins TRBV19 and TRBJ2-7; tentative D call: TRBD2 (6 bases). The CDR3 has 16 amino acids. Between the trimmed V and J ends, which lost 0 bases and 3 bases, there was a span of 15 bases. The V gene's germline CDR1 is LNHDA and CDR2 SQIVND (reference sequence). The CDR3 region is CASSIDQAGRNYEQYF. Written as DNA, the CDR3 is TGTGCCAGTAGTATAGATCAGGCGGGACGGAACTACGAGCAGTACTTC.

The chain joins TRBV18 to TRBJ2-3; 9 nucleotides agree with TRBD2. The CDR3 totals 17 residues. J lost 2 bases, V lost 3 bases, and 9 bases had no gene match. Germline assignment: CDR1 KGHSH and CDR2 LQKENI. The CDR3 reads CASSPASGAGNTDTQYF. The CDR3 coding sequence is TGTGCCAGCTCACCTGCTAGCGGGGCGGGTAACACAGATACGCAGTATTTT.

This rearrangement joins TRBV5-1 to TRBJ2-6; D unresolved. Per germline, CDR1 SGHRS and CDR2 YFSETQ. The CDR3 has 14 residues. Trimming cost V 9 bases and J 0 bases, with 10 bases left between them. The CDR3 sequence is CATTTGSGANVLTF. DNA for the CDR3: TGCGCCACCACCACGGGCTCTGGGGCCAACGTCCTGACTTTC.

The chain couples TRBV7-9 to TRBJ2-1, with no clear D. The germline gives CDR1 SEHNR, CDR2 FQNEAQ (reference sequence). This CDR3 comprises 15 residues. V was clipped by 5 bases and J by 3 bases, with 14 bases between them. The CDR3 DNA reads as TGTGCCAGCAGCCAGGTACGAGGCGGCTACAATGAGCAGTTCTTC. Protein product: CASSQVRGGYNEQFF.

Points on this clone: The sample contains more than one DNA sequence encoding this CDR3. The CDR3: CASSGTSGNTIYF. As DNA, the CDR3 is TGCGCCAGCAGTGGCACCTCTGGAAACACCATATATTTT. The rearrangement uses TRBV10-1 and TRBJ1-3; no firm D call. The CDR3 consists of 13 residues. Trimming shortened V by 4 bases and J by 0 bases, and 4 bases separated the two germline ends. Germline V gives CDR1 WNHNN, CDR2 SYGVQD (reference sequence).

V is TRBV7-9 and J is TRBJ1-1; weak D call: TRBD1 (5 bases). Per germline, CDR1 SEHNR and CDR2 FQNEAQ (reference sequence). CDR3 length equals 13 residues. With 7 bases removed from V and 5 bases from J, the gap between germline ends came to 14 bases. The CDR3 spells CASNFGGGTEAFF. CDR3 sequence (DNA): TGTGCCAGCAACTTCGGGGGAGGTACTGAAGCTTTCTTT.

The J gene is TRBJ1-1, the V gene TRBV6-1; D perhaps matches TRBD1 (5 bases). The V and J ends lost 0 bases and 5 bases respectively, with 31 bases between them. The CDR3 consists of 21 residues. CDR1 is MNHNS, CDR2 SASEGT, per germline. The CDR3 DNA reads TGTGCCAGCAGTGAAGCGCTTCTGGGCGTCTGGGCATCGGGACGTGAGACTGAAGCTTTCTTT. Translated: CASSEALLGVWASGRETEAFF.

The chain is built from TRBV7-9 and TRBJ2-7, with D unclear. V was trimmed by 4 bases and J by 4 bases, leaving 11 bases between them. The CDR3 consists of 13 residues. Germline lookup yields CDR1 SEHNR and CDR2 FQNEAQ (reference sequence). This chain's CDR3 is CASSSPRRYEQYF. In nucleotides, the CDR3 is TGTGCCAGCAGCTCCCCCAGGCGTTACGAGCAGTACTTC.

This clone was seen ten or more times. The V and J genes are TRBV5-1 and TRBJ2-7, with D tentatively TRBD1 (6 bases). Germline values: CDR1 SGHRS, CDR2 YFSETQ. V was clipped by 4 bases and J by 7 bases, with 18 bases between them. The CDR3 sequence is 14 residues long. CDR3 sequence: CASSPGHNALEQYF. In DNA form, the CDR3 reads TGCGCCAGCAGCCCGGGACATAACGCTTTGGAGCAGTACTTC.

The gene calls are TRBV4-1 and TRBJ1-5, with TRBD1 identical over 8 bases. This CDR3 has 15 residues. In germline, CDR1 is MGHRA, CDR2 YSYEKL. V gave up 5 bases and J gave up 1 base; unmatched junction bases: 4. The CDR3 loop is CASSGSGGSNQPQHF. CDR3 sequence (DNA): TGCGCCAGCAGCGGATCAGGGGGCAGCAATCAGCCCCAGCATTTT.

This chain links TRBV7-9 with TRBJ2-7; TRBD1 matches 10 bases. This CDR3 comprises 15 residues. The germline gives CDR1 SEHNR, CDR2 FQNEAQ (reference sequence). V was pared by 5 bases and J by 5 bases, with 9 bases of the junction left unmatched. The CDR3 DNA is TGTGCCAGCAGCGTCCGGGACAGGGGTGCAAACGAGCAGTACTTC. Protein product: CASSVRDRGANEQYF.

The chain is built from TRBV7-9 and TRBJ2-7; 10 bases agree with TRBD1. This CDR3 is built from 17 residues. Germline lookup yields CDR1 SEHNR and CDR2 FQNEAQ (reference sequence). Losses at the gene ends were 5 bases for V and 2 bases for J; bases not matched to a gene: 12. CDR3 in DNA: TGTGCCAGCAGCCTGGGCCGGGGGGACAGGGGAACCTACGAGCAGTACTTC. This translates into CASSLGRGDRGTYEQYF.

This clone was counted ten times or more. The V and J genes are TRBV6-4 and TRBJ2-2; 11 bases match TRBD2. Germline CDR1 MRHNA, CDR2 SNTAGT. Germline trimming cut 4 bases from V and 0 bases from J; bases unmatched to any gene: 7. This CDR3 region has 18 residues. The CDR3 sequence: CASSVPGTSGPNTGELFF. CDR3 in DNA: TGTGCCAGCAGTGTCCCCGGGACTAGCGGTCCGAACACCGGGGAGCTGTTTTTT.

The chain uses TRBV9 and TRBJ2-3; the D call may be TRBD1 or TRBD2 (5 bases each). The V gene lost 4 bases and the J gene lost 7 bases, with 19 bases spanning the gap. From germline, CDR1 is SGDLS and CDR2 YYNGEE. The CDR3 has 15 residues. The CDR3 loop is CASSPREGRGYTQYF. DNA of the CDR3: TGTGCCAGCAGCCCCCGAGAGGGAAGGGGATATACGCAGTATTTT.

This clone was observed at least ten times. This CDR3 is CASSLLRDGYTF. The CDR3 nucleotides are TGTGCCAGCAGCCTCCTCCGGGATGGCTACACCTTC. This chain links TRBV13 with TRBJ1-2, with D uncertain. The CDR3 has 12 amino acids. The germline V and J ends were trimmed by 5 bases and 6 bases, with 10 bases remaining between them. CDR1 and CDR2 (germline): PRHDT, FYEKMQ (reference sequence).

The chain combines TRBV11-2 with TRBJ2-7; weak D call: TRBD2 (5 bases). Germline V lookup: CDR1 SGHAT, CDR2 FQNNGV. V lost 2 bases, J lost 2 bases, and 13 bases lay in between. CDR3 length: 15 amino acids. CDR3 in amino acids: CASSLRGQAAYEQYF. The CDR3 coding sequence is TGTGCCAGCAGCTTACGAGGGCAGGCCGCCTACGAGCAGTACTTC.

Only a few counts were recorded for this clone. The chain recombines TRBV25-1 with TRBJ2-3; D perhaps matches TRBD2 (5 bases). The CDR3 runs to 16 residues. CDR1 and CDR2 (germline): MGHDK, SYGVNS. The V end lost 1 base, the J end lost 4 bases, and 15 bases lay between the germline ends. CDR3 DNA: TGTGCCAGCAGTGAATCGGGCGAGGGTTCAGCAGATACGCAGTATTTT. It encodes CASSESGEGSADTQYF.

The genes are TRBV4-2 and TRBJ2-3, with 10 bases identical to TRBD2. Germline CDR1 reads LGHNA; CDR2 reads YNFKEQ. With V trimmed by 4 bases and J by 2 bases, 6 bases remained unmatched. The CDR3 is made up of 16 amino acids. CDR3 DNA: TGTGCCAGCAGCCCCGTTAGCGGGGGGCTCACAGATACGCAGTATTTT. Protein: CASSPVSGGLTDTQYF.

The chain recombines TRBV5-1 with TRBJ2-2, with D tentatively TRBD2 (6 bases). The CDR3 is 15 amino acids. The germline V gene encodes CDR1 SGHRS and CDR2 YFSETQ. V was clipped by 4 bases and J by 4 bases, with 14 bases between them. For the CDR3, the DNA is TGCGCCAGCAGCCGCGGGACTCCCGGCACCGGGGAGCTGTTTTTT. Protein product: CASSRGTPGTGELFF.

The genes are TRBV4-1 and TRBJ2-5; 12 bases map to TRBD2. Losses at the gene ends were 4 bases for V and 3 bases for J; bases not matched to a gene: 15. The CDR3 is 19 residues long. Germline V lookup: CDR1 MGHRA, CDR2 YSYEKL. The DNA of the CDR3 is TGCGCCAGCAGCCCTAAACCTAGCGGGAGGGTTGGTGGCGAAGAGACCCAGTACTTC. Protein product: CASSPKPSGRVGGEETQYF.

The chain joins TRBV10-3 to TRBJ2-2; 13 bases map to TRBD2. Germline assignment: CDR1 ENHRY and CDR2 SYGVKD. V lost 11 bases, J lost 1 base, and 7 bases stayed unmatched. CDR3 size: 16 residues. In nucleotides, the CDR3 is TGTGCCTCTAGGACTAGCGGGAGTTGGAACACCGGGGAGCTGTTTTTT. This encodes CASRTSGSWNTGELFF.